This passage covers 9 T cell receptor beta chains from one sample sequenced in a study of T-cell memory formation after mild COVID-19. Using its own MiXCR run on the 5' RACE reads, TCRdb lists one record per CDR3 protein. This table holds about 310,000 distinct CDR3 sequences, approximately 20% found once. Sequenced material: PBMCs or a T cell subset sorted from them (not recorded which). Receptors originate from a man younger than 30 who had mild COVID-19 (a few samples of this study predate the infection). Cell type and time point are not known.

This clonotype occurred a few times. This chain links TRBV7-2 with TRBJ1-6; D possibly corresponds to TRBD1 (5 bases). Per germline, CDR1 SGHTA and CDR2 FQGNSA. V was clipped by 4 bases and J by 8 bases, with 12 bases between them. This CDR3 is 14 amino acids long. The CDR3 protein is CASSSLGVDSPLHF. In nucleotides, the CDR3 is TGTGCCAGCAGCTCACTGGGGGTTGATTCACCCCTCCACTTT.

This clonotype was counted between two and nine times. This chain joins TRBV12-3 or TRBV12-4 and TRBJ1-2, with D unresolved. The CDR3 is 14 residues long. Trimming pared 4 bases from V and 6 bases from J, leaving 15 bases between. CDR3 nucleotide sequence: TGTGCCAGCAGTTCGGAGAGGGTTTTCGATGGCTACACCTTC. It codes for CASSSERVFDGYTF.

This clonotype showed up many times. The rearrangement joins TRBV7-9 to TRBJ2-7; D remains unclear. V gave up 3 bases and J gave up 0 bases, with 9 bases separating them. Germline CDR1 SEHNR, CDR2 FQNEAQ (reference sequence). This CDR3 comprises 14 residues. CDR3 in amino acids: CASSLAERSYEQYF. CDR3 sequence (DNA): TGTGCCAGCAGCTTGGCCGAACGCTCCTACGAGCAGTACTTC.

This clonotype has only a few counts. The J gene is TRBJ2-1, the V gene TRBV6-5, with 7 positions matching TRBD2. V trimming: 4 bases; J trimming: 5 bases; junction bases outside the gene matches: 5. The CDR3 has 14 amino acids. Germline V gene data show CDR1 as MNHEY and CDR2 as SVGAGI. The DNA of the CDR3 is TGTGCCAGCAGTTCTCCGGGGGGAAACAATGAGCAGTTCTTC. Its translation: CASSSPGGNNEQFF.

V gene TRBV7-9 combines with J gene TRBJ2-2; the D gene could be TRBD1 or TRBD2 (6 bases each). The germline CDR1 and CDR2 sequences are SEHNR and FQNEAQ (reference sequence). The V gene lost 2 bases and the J gene lost 1 base, with 8 bases spanning the gap. The CDR3 loop spans 15 amino acids. The CDR3 sequence: CASSLRGVNTGELFF. CDR3 in DNA: TGTGCCAGCAGCTTAAGGGGGGTGAACACCGGGGAGCTGTTTTTT.

V gene TRBV6-2 or TRBV6-3 combines with J gene TRBJ1-6, with D perhaps matching TRBD1 (5 bases). V was clipped by 5 bases and J by 6 bases, with 11 bases between them. In germline, CDR1 is MNHEY, CDR2 SVGEGT. CDR3 size: 14 residues. CDR3 DNA: TGTGCCAGCAGTAACCGCGGGGCTAATTCACCCCTCCACTTT. Protein: CASSNRGANSPLHF.

The chain carries TRBV12-3 or TRBV12-4 and TRBJ1-6; 8 positions agree with TRBD1. The CDR3 has 20 residues. V shed 6 bases, J shed 0 bases, and the junction held 16 bases outside the gene matches. The CDR3 DNA is TGTGCCAGCAGCTCTGGGCCTTTGGGGGACAGGAGCTCCTATAATTCACCCCTCCACTTT. Encoded protein: CASSSGPLGDRSSYNSPLHF.

The genes are TRBV5-1 and TRBJ2-2; D is undetermined. CDR1 and CDR2 (germline): SGHRS, YFSETQ. This CDR3 contains 15 residues. V dropped 0 bases and J dropped 0 bases, with 6 bases sitting between them. The CDR3 nucleotides read TGCGCCAGCAGCTTGGGGCAGACGAACACCGGGGAGCTGTTTTTT. Residues: CASSLGQTNTGELFF.

The chain recombines TRBV12-3 or TRBV12-4 with TRBJ1-1; D unresolved. V gave up 5 bases and J gave up 7 bases, with 14 bases separating them. The CDR3 is 13 residues long. CDR3 nucleotide sequence: TGTGCCAGCAGTCAGCTGGGAGGTAATGAAGCTTTCTTT. This codes for CASSQLGGNEAFF.